This TCR beta chain was identified in a study of T cells after yellow fever vaccination. Study findings and constraints: Reappearing after the booster were most of the clones from primary vaccination (less than 98% CD4, about 88% CD8).

Of note for this clonotype: Its antigen is still unknown.

The CDR3 loop spans 14 amino acids. Germline-derived CDR1 and CDR2 are GTSNPN and SVGIG (reference sequence). The J segment lost 5 bases and the V segment lost 0 bases, leaving 5 bases of the junction unmatched. It was through 5'RACE template switching that TCR cDNA was made, with a universal primer site and UMIs added. TCRdb reanalysed the 5' RACE reads using MiXCR and keeps one entry per CDR3 protein. Seen here are 400,000 or so distinct CDR3 sequences, roughly 6.2% observed once, and the top ten hold over 14%. This clonotype was obtained from a man younger than 45 who received the YFV17D yellow fever vaccine. The genes are TRBV30 and TRBJ2-3, with 7 bases matching TRBD2. Sequences were derived from PBMCs, sampled 5 days after the yellow fever booster vaccination. The CDR3, as DNA: TGTGCCTGGAGTGTCGGACTAGACCTAGATACGCAGTATTTT. Encoded protein: CAWSVGLDLDTQYF.